This TCR beta chain was captured by sequencing in a study of T-cell reconstitution after alpha-beta-depleted transplantation in children. Unique molecular identifiers were incorporated when the TCRbeta library was constructed. MiXCR, run by TCRdb on the PCR reads, gives a single entry per CDR3 protein. The repertoire holds approximately 400,000 distinct CDR3 sequences, with 9.5% to 13% as singletons. Only a few counts were recorded for this clonotype. The CDR3 totals 15 residues. Trimming shortened V by 7 bases and J by 2 bases, and 12 bases separated the two germline ends. Per germline, CDR1 SNHLY and CDR2 FYNNEI.

The genes are TRBV2 and TRBJ2-6, with a possible D match to TRBD2 (7 bases). The sequence was obtained from a human donor who donated a stem cell graft to a child with acute myeloid leukemia. The sample consisted of PBMCs from the stem cell graft donor, taken from the stem cell graft. CDR3 coding DNA: TGTGCCAGCAACTCCGGGGGGCCTGGGGCCAACGTCCTGACTTTC. This encodes CASNSGGPGANVLTF.